The 20 T cell receptor beta chains presented below share a single source sample, sequenced in a study of response to subunit inactivated influenza vaccine. TCRdb reprocessed the RT-PCR reads via MiXCR and lists one record per CDR3 protein. The sample contains about 240,000 distinct CDR3 sequences, roughly an eighth of which appear only once. The sample in question was non-naive T cells sorted from PBMCs, obtained 14 to 15 days before vaccination. The receptor set was obtained from a man between 45 and 60 years old who received an inactivated influenza vaccine.

The J gene is TRBJ2-5, the V gene TRBV20-1, with D maybe TRBD2 (6 bases). Trimming removed 4 bases at V and 1 base at J, with 10 bases between. Germline lookup yields CDR1 DFQATT and CDR2 SNEGSKA (reference sequence). This CDR3 contains 13 residues. The CDR3 region has the DNA TGCAGTGCTAACCGCGGGATCCAAGAGACCCAGTACTTC. Protein sequence: CSANRGIQETQYF.

This clonotype was seen a handful of times. The V call is TRBV29-1, the J call TRBJ2-7; 9 bases are a match to TRBD1. V lost 6 bases, J lost 5 bases, and 8 bases stayed unmatched. The CDR3 loop spans 13 amino acids. Germline CDR1 is SQVTM and CDR2 is ANQGSEA. The CDR3 sequence is CSVEGQGLDEQYF. The CDR3 DNA follows: TGCAGCGTCGAGGGACAGGGTCTCGACGAGCAGTACTTC.

This clonotype has a handful of counts. This chain joins TRBV20-1 and TRBJ2-1; 7 bases are a match to TRBD1. J lost 6 bases, V lost 6 bases, and 2 bases had no gene match. CDR3 length equals 11 residues. CDR1 is DFQATT, CDR2 SNEGSKA, per germline (reference sequence). Here the CDR3 DNA reads TGCAGTGCAAGACAGGGCAATGAGCAGTTCTTC. Protein sequence: CSARQGNEQFF.

A few counts support this clonotype. V usage is TRBV15 and J usage is TRBJ2-1, with TRBD2 matching 9 bases. The trim removed 2 bases at V and 10 bases at J, leaving 9 bases unmatched. CDR1 is LNHNV and CDR2 is YYDKDF in the germline V gene (reference sequence). This CDR3 is 15 amino acids long. The DNA for the CDR3 is TGTGCCACCAGCAGATGGGGCGGGAGGGTCGGAGAGCAGTTCTTC. Protein sequence: CATSRWGGRVGEQFF.

The sample holds many counts of this clonotype. The V call is TRBV20-1, the J call TRBJ2-7, with D possibly being TRBD1 (5 bases). V was cut by 6 bases and J by 2 bases, with 14 bases left in between. Germline V gene data show CDR1 as DFQATT and CDR2 as SNEGSKA (reference sequence). The CDR3 consists of 13 residues. The CDR3 nucleotides read TGCAGTGCGCGGACACAAAATGCCTACGAGCAGTACTTC. This translates into CSARTQNAYEQYF.

The J gene is TRBJ2-7, the V gene TRBV4-2; D is undetermined. The CDR3 totals 16 residues. The germline gives CDR1 LGHNA, CDR2 YNFKEQ. Trimming removed 0 bases from V and 1 base from J, with 13 bases in between. The CDR3 reads CASSQEVGIPSYEQYF. The CDR3 nucleotides read TGTGCCAGCAGCCAAGAAGTAGGGATCCCTTCCTACGAGCAGTACTTC.

The CDR3 sequence is CASSHEETQYF. The CDR3 bases are TGCGCCAGCAGCCACGAAGAGACCCAGTACTTC. This rearrangement joins TRBV5-1 to TRBJ2-5; D not certain. With 4 bases removed from V and 3 bases from J, the gap between germline ends came to 4 bases. The CDR3 consists of 11 residues. Germline V gene lookup returns CDR1 SGHRS and CDR2 YFSETQ.

The chain uses TRBV5-1 and TRBJ2-1, with 8 bases lining up with TRBD2. Germline CDR1 reads SGHRS; CDR2 reads YFSETQ. This CDR3 is 14 amino acids long. J gave up 7 bases and V 5 bases, and 8 bases lay outside the gene matches. The CDR3 DNA is TGCGCCAGCAGGGGTAGCGGGGCCGGGAATGAGCAGTTCTTC. Translation gives CASRGSGAGNEQFF.

This clonotype was seen many times. The CDR3 nucleotides are TGTGCCAGCAGTTCCAAATGGACAGAGTTCAATCAGCCCCAGCATTTT. It is translated as CASSSKWTEFNQPQHF. The chain has TRBV27 and TRBJ1-5; D is perhaps TRBD1 (6 bases). The CDR3 is made up of 16 amino acids. CDR1 is MNHEY, CDR2 SMNVEV, per germline (reference sequence). V gave up 4 bases and J gave up 3 bases, with 16 bases separating them.

This clonotype was seen a few times. The chain uses TRBV5-1 and TRBJ2-7; TRBD2 is a possible D gene (6 bases). With 5 bases removed from V and 6 bases from J, the gap between germline ends came to 18 bases. CDR3 length: 14 residues. Germline assignment: CDR1 SGHRS and CDR2 YFSETQ. The CDR3 protein is CASRPGLASGEQYF. The CDR3 coding sequence is TGCGCCAGCAGACCGGGCCTAGCGTCAGGCGAGCAGTACTTC.

The rearrangement joins TRBV20-1 to TRBJ1-1; perhaps TRBD1 as D (6 bases). The length of the CDR3 is 14 residues. Trimming stripped 4 bases from V and 5 bases from J, with 17 bases between. Germline V gene lookup returns CDR1 DFQATT and CDR2 SNEGSKA (reference sequence). CDR3 amino acids: CSATPRGRSTEAFF. The CDR3 region has the DNA TGCAGTGCTACCCCCCGGGGGCGCTCTACTGAAGCTTTCTTT.

This clonotype turned up a few times. This chain uses TRBV27 with TRBJ2-1, with TRBD2 as a possible D gene (5 bases). Trimming removed 6 bases at V and 4 bases at J, with 16 bases between. CDR3 size: 15 residues. Per the germline V gene, CDR1 is MNHEY and CDR2 is SMNVEV (reference sequence). CDR3 bases: TGTGCCAGCAGATCCGTCGGGATCAATTACAATGAGCAGTTCTTC. It yields the protein CASRSVGINYNEQFF.

This clonotype has a handful of counts. This chain connects TRBV11-1 to TRBJ2-4; D remains unclear. The V gene's germline CDR1 is SGHAT and CDR2 FQDESV (reference sequence). V lost 0 bases and J 5 bases, leaving 5 bases between the germline ends. The CDR3 totals 13 residues. The CDR3 region has the DNA TGTGCCAGCAGCTTAGCGCCGGAAAACATTCAGTACTTC. Encoded protein: CASSLAPENIQYF. Full variable domain (outside the CDR3, taken from reference TRBV11-1 and TRBJ2-4): EAEVAQSPRYKITEKSQAVAFWCDPISGHATLYWYRQILGQGPELLVQFQDESVVDDSQLPKDRFSAERLKGVDSTLKIQPAELGDSAMYLCASSLAPENIQYFGAGTRLSVL.

This clonotype appeared a few times. This chain connects TRBV6-5 to TRBJ2-3; 8 bases are a match to TRBD2. CDR3 length: 18 amino acids. Trimming cost V 0 bases and J 3 bases; bases outside gene matches: 11. Germline V gene sequence: CDR1 MNHEY, CDR2 SVGAGI. The CDR3 nucleotides read TGTGCCAGCAGTTACTCGCTCCCCTCAGCGGGGGAAACAGATACGCAGTATTTT. This encodes CASSYSLPSAGETDTQYF.

The CDR3 coding sequence is TGCAGTGCTAGAGACGTGACAGGGGTGGATCAGCCCCAGCATTTT. It codes for CSARDVTGVDQPQHF. V usage is TRBV20-1 and J usage is TRBJ1-5; 8 bases are a match to TRBD1. J lost 5 bases, V lost 0 bases, and 6 bases had no gene match. Looked up from germline, CDR1 is DFQATT and CDR2 is SNEGSKA (reference sequence). The CDR3 has 15 residues.

CDR3 residues: CSARGQQNNEQFF. The CDR3 region has the DNA TGCAGTGCTAGAGGGCAGCAGAACAATGAGCAGTTCTTC. The chain joins TRBV20-1 to TRBJ2-1; D is uncertain. This CDR3 is 13 amino acids long. In germline, CDR1 is DFQATT, CDR2 SNEGSKA (reference sequence). Deletions cut 1 base from V and 5 bases from J, with 9 bases between.

J is TRBJ2-2 and V is TRBV3-1, with 8 bases that match TRBD1. The CDR3 sequence is 15 residues long. The germline V gene encodes CDR1 LGHDT and CDR2 YNNKEL (reference sequence). Trimming at V came to 7 bases and at J to 4 bases, leaving 8 bases not matched to a gene. CDR3 protein: CASTKVTGATGELFF. In nucleotides, the CDR3 is TGTGCCAGCACCAAAGTGACAGGGGCCACCGGGGAGCTGTTTTTT.

This clonotype showed up just a few times. The genes are TRBV7-3 and TRBJ2-2, with 11 bases identical to TRBD2. V lost 1 base to trimming and J lost 0 bases; unmatched junction nucleotides: 10. Germline V CDR1 and CDR2: SGHTA, FQGTGA. The CDR3 loop spans 20 amino acids. The CDR3 loop reads CASSLKPGTSGASNTGELFF. The CDR3 nucleotides are TGTGCCAGCAGCTTAAAACCCGGGACTAGCGGAGCCTCGAACACCGGGGAGCTGTTTTTT.

This clonotype was seen many times. The chain is built from TRBV28 and TRBJ2-7; D might be TRBD1 (6 bases). The CDR3 loop spans 12 amino acids. The germline V and J ends were trimmed by 7 bases and 7 bases, with 14 bases remaining between them. CDR1 MDHEN and CDR2 SYDVKM come from the germline V gene. The CDR3 reads CASTSGVREQYF. CDR3 nucleotide sequence: TGTGCCAGCACCTCAGGGGTCAGGGAGCAGTACTTC.

The chain is built from TRBV20-1 and TRBJ2-5; possibly TRBD2 for D (6 bases). The length of the CDR3 is 12 residues. Germline V lookup: CDR1 DFQATT, CDR2 SNEGSKA (reference sequence). Between the trimmed V and J ends, which lost 3 bases and 5 bases, there was a span of 10 bases. DNA for the CDR3: TGCAGTGCTAGCGGGGGTGATGAGACCCAGTACTTC. As protein: CSASGGDETQYF.